This is a list of T cell receptor beta chains from one sample in a study of blood T cells in healthy people across ages. TCRdb processed the 5' RACE reads anew with MiXCR; each CDR3 protein has one entry. This sample has 1.4 million to 1.5 million distinct CDR3 sequences, with approximately 40% found just once. Sequenced material: blood. The receptors shown here come from a woman aged 18-30 years in good health. The CDR3 runs from the conserved cysteine through the conserved F or W. The order of the fields is J gene, CDR3 length, V gene, D gene, clone size, CDR3 protein, CDR3 DNA. The D gene is left open where the match is weak. The listing skips clone size in some rows; elsewhere it reads once, few, many or a size class.

j_gene: TRBJ2-7; len: 15; v_gene: TRBV2; d_gene: TRBD2; abundance: once; CDR3aa: CASRVLAVSSYEQYF; CDR3nt: TGTGCCAGCAGGGTACTAGCGGTTAGCTCCTACGAGCAGTACTTC
j_gene: TRBJ2-5; len: 14; v_gene: TRBV28; d_gene: TRBD2; abundance: once; CDR3aa: CASRVTGLDPGQYF; CDR3nt: TGTGCCAGCAGAGTAACAGGACTAGACCCTGGGCAGTACTTC
j_gene: TRBJ1-5; len: 15; v_gene: TRBV5-1; d_gene: -; abundance: few; CDR3aa: CASSTAAGGNQPQHF; CDR3nt: TGCGCCAGCAGCACCGCGGCGGGCGGCAATCAGCCCCAGCATTTT
j_gene: TRBJ1-2; len: 14; v_gene: TRBV9; d_gene: -; abundance: -; CDR3aa: CASSVGGGSGGYTF; CDR3nt: TGTGCCAGCAGCGTAGGCGGGGGATCGGGTGGCTACACCTTC
j_gene: TRBJ2-5; len: 13; v_gene: TRBV6-5; d_gene: -; abundance: once; CDR3aa: CASRLPGGNEQYF; CDR3nt: TGTGCCAGCAGGCTGCCTGGAGGTAATGAGCAGTACTTC
j_gene: TRBJ2-7; len: 12; v_gene: TRBV28; d_gene: TRBD1; abundance: few; CDR3aa: CACRDRLYEQYF; CDR3nt: TGTGCTTGCCGGGACAGGCTCTACGAGCAGTACTTC
j_gene: TRBJ1-2; len: 16; v_gene: TRBV12-3/TRBV12-4; d_gene: -; abundance: -; CDR3aa: CASSPFRGLANYGYTF; CDR3nt: TGTGCCAGCAGTCCGTTTCGGGGGCTAGCTAACTATGGCTACACCTTC
j_gene: TRBJ1-6; len: 14; v_gene: TRBV7-9; d_gene: -; abundance: -; CDR3aa: CASSSGSWGSPLHF; CDR3nt: TGTGCCAGCAGCTCCGGTTCATGGGGTTCACCCCTCCACTTT
j_gene: TRBJ1-1; len: 14; v_gene: TRBV10-1; d_gene: TRBD1; abundance: -; CDR3aa: CASSHDRGETEAFF; CDR3nt: TGCGCCAGCAGCCACGACAGGGGGGAAACTGAAGCTTTCTTT
j_gene: TRBJ2-7; len: 15; v_gene: TRBV4-2; d_gene: -; abundance: -; CDR3aa: CASSQSGTLSYEQYF; CDR3nt: TGTGCCAGCAGCCAATCCGGGACACTATCCTACGAGCAGTACTTC
j_gene: TRBJ2-1; len: 17; v_gene: TRBV20-1; d_gene: -; abundance: -; CDR3aa: CSARDYRGPRSYNEQFF; CDR3nt: TGCAGTGCTAGAGATTACCGGGGGCCCCGCTCCTACAATGAGCAGTTCTTC
j_gene: TRBJ2-3; len: 16; v_gene: TRBV10-3; d_gene: -; abundance: few; CDR3aa: CAISDRRSPSTDTQYF; CDR3nt: TGTGCCATCAGCGACCGACGTAGTCCCAGCACAGATACGCAGTATTTT
j_gene: TRBJ2-5; len: 15; v_gene: TRBV21-1; d_gene: -; abundance: -; CDR3aa: CASSPAGGTQETQYF; CDR3nt: TGTGCCAGCAGCCCAGCGGGGGGGACCCAAGAGACCCAGTACTTC
j_gene: TRBJ2-5; len: 14; v_gene: TRBV30; d_gene: TRBD2; abundance: -; CDR3aa: CAWSEPGLAIGQYF; CDR3nt: TGTGCCTGGAGTGAACCGGGACTAGCAATAGGGCAGTACTTC
j_gene: TRBJ1-1; len: 13; v_gene: TRBV12-3/TRBV12-4; d_gene: -; abundance: -; CDR3aa: CASRIDTNIEAFF; CDR3nt: TGTGCCAGCAGGATTGACACGAACATTGAAGCTTTCTTT
j_gene: TRBJ2-1; len: 17; v_gene: TRBV13; d_gene: TRBD2; abundance: -; CDR3aa: CASSLGYAGEGHNEQFF; CDR3nt: TGTGCCAGCAGCTTAGGGTATGCGGGAGAGGGGCACAATGAGCAGTTCTTC
j_gene: TRBJ2-1; len: 15; v_gene: TRBV5-1; d_gene: TRBD2; abundance: -; CDR3aa: CASGLLAGGEDEQFF; CDR3nt: TGCGCCAGCGGCCTTCTAGCGGGAGGGGAGGATGAGCAGTTCTTC
j_gene: TRBJ2-7; len: 15; v_gene: TRBV28; d_gene: -; abundance: -; CDR3aa: CASSLPWGSSYEQYF; CDR3nt: TGTGCCAGCAGTTTACCATGGGGCAGCTCCTACGAGCAGTACTTC
j_gene: TRBJ2-3; len: 18; v_gene: TRBV6-1; d_gene: -; abundance: -; CDR3aa: CASSARLSQGLGTDTQYF; CDR3nt: TGTGCCAGCAGTGCCCGATTGTCCCAGGGGCTCGGCACAGATACGCAGTATTTT
j_gene: TRBJ1-6; len: 14; v_gene: TRBV20-1; d_gene: TRBD1; abundance: few; CDR3aa: CSAGTGTYNSPLHF; CDR3nt: TGCAGTGCTGGGACAGGGACATATAATTCACCCCTCCACTTT
j_gene: TRBJ2-7; len: 14; v_gene: TRBV7-3; d_gene: -; abundance: few; CDR3aa: CASSPEQSSYEQYF; CDR3nt: TGTGCCAGCAGCCCGGAACAGAGTTCCTACGAGCAGTACTTC
j_gene: TRBJ2-1; len: 15; v_gene: TRBV11-2; d_gene: -; abundance: -; CDR3aa: CASSLERDSYNEQFF; CDR3nt: TGTGCCAGCAGCTTAGAGAGGGACTCATACAATGAGCAGTTCTTC
j_gene: TRBJ1-2; len: 17; v_gene: TRBV16; d_gene: -; abundance: few; CDR3aa: CASSQRVAAHSGYGYTF; CDR3nt: TGTGCCAGCAGCCAGCGCGTCGCGGCACACAGTGGGTATGGCTACACCTTC
j_gene: TRBJ2-7; len: 13; v_gene: TRBV12-3/TRBV12-4; d_gene: TRBD1; abundance: many; CDR3aa: CASRITGDYEQYF; CDR3nt: TGTGCCAGCAGAATTACAGGGGACTACGAGCAGTACTTC
j_gene: TRBJ2-7; len: 15; v_gene: TRBV21-1; d_gene: -; abundance: -; CDR3aa: CASNATSGRASEQYF; CDR3nt: TGTGCCAGCAACGCAACTAGCGGGAGGGCCTCCGAGCAGTACTTC